The 10 T cell receptor beta chains below come from one sample, sequenced in a study of neurological immune-mediated disorders. Noted time point: longitudinal time-point 1 (baseline). MiXCR was run by TCRdb on the 5' RACE reads, yielding one entry per CDR3 protein. The sample lists about 49,000 distinct CDR3 sequences, approximately 11% occurring once. The source material was PBMCs. Every receptor here comes from a woman in her thirties or forties in good health.

In this sample, this clonotype turned up many times. J is TRBJ1-5 and V is TRBV25-1; TRBD1 aligns across 9 bases. The CDR3 is 14 amino acids. Germline-derived CDR1 and CDR2 are MGHDK and SYGVNS. V lost 4 bases and J lost 6; bases outside the gene matches: 4. DNA for the CDR3: TGTGCCAGCAGTGGGACAGGGGCCGGTCAGCCCCAGCATTTT. This encodes CASSGTGAGQPQHF.

A remark on this clonotype: This may stem from a read error, because a much larger clone lies one nucleotide away. The chain recombines TRBV11-1 with TRBJ1-1, with D possibly matching TRBD1 (6 bases). CDR1 is SGHAT and CDR2 is FQDESV in the germline V gene (reference sequence). This CDR3 contains 15 residues. The CDR3 spells CPSSLRRGATDEAFF. CDR3 nucleotides: TGTCCCAGCAGCTTACGCCGGGGGGCGACTGATGAAGCTTTCTTT.

This clonotype was observed many times. This chain links TRBV12-3 or TRBV12-4 with TRBJ2-3; D is uncertain. This CDR3 spans 13 amino acids. V was pared by 3 bases and J by 4 bases, with 8 bases between. The CDR3 reads CASSLTAADTQYF. In nucleotides, the CDR3 is TGTGCCAGCAGTTTGACGGCGGCAGATACGCAGTATTTT.

This clonotype has only a few counts. The genes are TRBV20-1 and TRBJ1-4; D is unresolved. V was pared by 3 bases and J by 7 bases, with 15 bases between. This CDR3 region has 14 residues. From germline, CDR1 is DFQATT and CDR2 SNEGSKA (reference sequence). The CDR3 region is CSARHAGTSEKLFF. As DNA, the CDR3 is TGCAGTGCTAGGCATGCAGGAACTTCTGAAAAACTGTTTTTT.

Points on this clonotype: Mismatch with germline at one junction end may stem from a read error. The rearrangement uses TRBV2 and TRBJ2-1; the D gene is possibly TRBD1 (5 bases). In germline, CDR1 is SNHLY, CDR2 FYNNEI. The CDR3 extends over 14 amino acids. CDR3 in amino acids: CVSSEDNSYNEQFF. The CDR3 DNA follows: TGTGTCAGCAGTGAGGACAACTCCTACAATGAGCAGTTCTTC.

At least ten counts were recorded for this clonotype. This chain uses TRBV20-1 with TRBJ2-7, with 7 bases lining up with TRBD1. V dropped 6 bases and J dropped 4; count of bases not matched to a gene: 15. This CDR3 has 15 residues. CDR1 is DFQATT, CDR2 SNEGSKA, per germline (reference sequence). Here the CDR3 DNA reads TGCAGTGCCAGCCCCCAGGGACAGCCATTTTACGAGCAGTACTTC. As protein: CSASPQGQPFYEQYF.

This clonotype was recorded many times. J is TRBJ1-2 and V is TRBV18; D unclear. Germline V gene data show CDR1 as KGHSH and CDR2 as LQKENI. This CDR3 region has 16 residues. V lost 3 bases and J 1 base, leaving 15 bases between the germline ends. CDR3 bases: TGTGCCAGCTCACCGAATGACGGTGATCTTAACTATGGCTACACCTTC. Protein product: CASSPNDGDLNYGYTF.

This clonotype was picked up many times. The gene calls are TRBV12-5 and TRBJ2-3; possibly TRBD2 for D (5 bases). The V end lost 7 bases, the J end lost 2 bases, and 16 bases lay between the germline ends. Per germline, CDR1 LGHNT and CDR2 FRNRAP. The CDR3 consists of 15 residues. The CDR3 DNA sequence: TGTGCTAGTGCCAAATACGGACGGGACACAGATACGCAGTATTTT. Protein product: CASAKYGRDTDTQYF.

This clonotype was found many times. The chain links TRBV12-3 or TRBV12-4 to TRBJ2-5; D not certain. The CDR3 contains 14 residues. V lost 8 bases and J 2 bases, leaving 15 bases between the germline ends. The CDR3 region is CASRNAGAQETQYF. CDR3 nucleotide sequence: TGTGCCAGCCGAAACGCAGGAGCACAAGAGACCCAGTACTTC.

This clonotype was seen repeatedly, ten times or more. The genes are TRBV28 and TRBJ1-2; D gene ambiguous. V was cut by 5 bases and J by 8 bases, with 9 bases left in between. Germline CDR1 and CDR2: MDHEN and SYDVKM. CDR3 length equals 11 residues. CDR3: CASSDRSGYTF. In DNA form, the CDR3 reads TGTGCCAGCAGTGATCGGAGCGGCTACACCTTC.